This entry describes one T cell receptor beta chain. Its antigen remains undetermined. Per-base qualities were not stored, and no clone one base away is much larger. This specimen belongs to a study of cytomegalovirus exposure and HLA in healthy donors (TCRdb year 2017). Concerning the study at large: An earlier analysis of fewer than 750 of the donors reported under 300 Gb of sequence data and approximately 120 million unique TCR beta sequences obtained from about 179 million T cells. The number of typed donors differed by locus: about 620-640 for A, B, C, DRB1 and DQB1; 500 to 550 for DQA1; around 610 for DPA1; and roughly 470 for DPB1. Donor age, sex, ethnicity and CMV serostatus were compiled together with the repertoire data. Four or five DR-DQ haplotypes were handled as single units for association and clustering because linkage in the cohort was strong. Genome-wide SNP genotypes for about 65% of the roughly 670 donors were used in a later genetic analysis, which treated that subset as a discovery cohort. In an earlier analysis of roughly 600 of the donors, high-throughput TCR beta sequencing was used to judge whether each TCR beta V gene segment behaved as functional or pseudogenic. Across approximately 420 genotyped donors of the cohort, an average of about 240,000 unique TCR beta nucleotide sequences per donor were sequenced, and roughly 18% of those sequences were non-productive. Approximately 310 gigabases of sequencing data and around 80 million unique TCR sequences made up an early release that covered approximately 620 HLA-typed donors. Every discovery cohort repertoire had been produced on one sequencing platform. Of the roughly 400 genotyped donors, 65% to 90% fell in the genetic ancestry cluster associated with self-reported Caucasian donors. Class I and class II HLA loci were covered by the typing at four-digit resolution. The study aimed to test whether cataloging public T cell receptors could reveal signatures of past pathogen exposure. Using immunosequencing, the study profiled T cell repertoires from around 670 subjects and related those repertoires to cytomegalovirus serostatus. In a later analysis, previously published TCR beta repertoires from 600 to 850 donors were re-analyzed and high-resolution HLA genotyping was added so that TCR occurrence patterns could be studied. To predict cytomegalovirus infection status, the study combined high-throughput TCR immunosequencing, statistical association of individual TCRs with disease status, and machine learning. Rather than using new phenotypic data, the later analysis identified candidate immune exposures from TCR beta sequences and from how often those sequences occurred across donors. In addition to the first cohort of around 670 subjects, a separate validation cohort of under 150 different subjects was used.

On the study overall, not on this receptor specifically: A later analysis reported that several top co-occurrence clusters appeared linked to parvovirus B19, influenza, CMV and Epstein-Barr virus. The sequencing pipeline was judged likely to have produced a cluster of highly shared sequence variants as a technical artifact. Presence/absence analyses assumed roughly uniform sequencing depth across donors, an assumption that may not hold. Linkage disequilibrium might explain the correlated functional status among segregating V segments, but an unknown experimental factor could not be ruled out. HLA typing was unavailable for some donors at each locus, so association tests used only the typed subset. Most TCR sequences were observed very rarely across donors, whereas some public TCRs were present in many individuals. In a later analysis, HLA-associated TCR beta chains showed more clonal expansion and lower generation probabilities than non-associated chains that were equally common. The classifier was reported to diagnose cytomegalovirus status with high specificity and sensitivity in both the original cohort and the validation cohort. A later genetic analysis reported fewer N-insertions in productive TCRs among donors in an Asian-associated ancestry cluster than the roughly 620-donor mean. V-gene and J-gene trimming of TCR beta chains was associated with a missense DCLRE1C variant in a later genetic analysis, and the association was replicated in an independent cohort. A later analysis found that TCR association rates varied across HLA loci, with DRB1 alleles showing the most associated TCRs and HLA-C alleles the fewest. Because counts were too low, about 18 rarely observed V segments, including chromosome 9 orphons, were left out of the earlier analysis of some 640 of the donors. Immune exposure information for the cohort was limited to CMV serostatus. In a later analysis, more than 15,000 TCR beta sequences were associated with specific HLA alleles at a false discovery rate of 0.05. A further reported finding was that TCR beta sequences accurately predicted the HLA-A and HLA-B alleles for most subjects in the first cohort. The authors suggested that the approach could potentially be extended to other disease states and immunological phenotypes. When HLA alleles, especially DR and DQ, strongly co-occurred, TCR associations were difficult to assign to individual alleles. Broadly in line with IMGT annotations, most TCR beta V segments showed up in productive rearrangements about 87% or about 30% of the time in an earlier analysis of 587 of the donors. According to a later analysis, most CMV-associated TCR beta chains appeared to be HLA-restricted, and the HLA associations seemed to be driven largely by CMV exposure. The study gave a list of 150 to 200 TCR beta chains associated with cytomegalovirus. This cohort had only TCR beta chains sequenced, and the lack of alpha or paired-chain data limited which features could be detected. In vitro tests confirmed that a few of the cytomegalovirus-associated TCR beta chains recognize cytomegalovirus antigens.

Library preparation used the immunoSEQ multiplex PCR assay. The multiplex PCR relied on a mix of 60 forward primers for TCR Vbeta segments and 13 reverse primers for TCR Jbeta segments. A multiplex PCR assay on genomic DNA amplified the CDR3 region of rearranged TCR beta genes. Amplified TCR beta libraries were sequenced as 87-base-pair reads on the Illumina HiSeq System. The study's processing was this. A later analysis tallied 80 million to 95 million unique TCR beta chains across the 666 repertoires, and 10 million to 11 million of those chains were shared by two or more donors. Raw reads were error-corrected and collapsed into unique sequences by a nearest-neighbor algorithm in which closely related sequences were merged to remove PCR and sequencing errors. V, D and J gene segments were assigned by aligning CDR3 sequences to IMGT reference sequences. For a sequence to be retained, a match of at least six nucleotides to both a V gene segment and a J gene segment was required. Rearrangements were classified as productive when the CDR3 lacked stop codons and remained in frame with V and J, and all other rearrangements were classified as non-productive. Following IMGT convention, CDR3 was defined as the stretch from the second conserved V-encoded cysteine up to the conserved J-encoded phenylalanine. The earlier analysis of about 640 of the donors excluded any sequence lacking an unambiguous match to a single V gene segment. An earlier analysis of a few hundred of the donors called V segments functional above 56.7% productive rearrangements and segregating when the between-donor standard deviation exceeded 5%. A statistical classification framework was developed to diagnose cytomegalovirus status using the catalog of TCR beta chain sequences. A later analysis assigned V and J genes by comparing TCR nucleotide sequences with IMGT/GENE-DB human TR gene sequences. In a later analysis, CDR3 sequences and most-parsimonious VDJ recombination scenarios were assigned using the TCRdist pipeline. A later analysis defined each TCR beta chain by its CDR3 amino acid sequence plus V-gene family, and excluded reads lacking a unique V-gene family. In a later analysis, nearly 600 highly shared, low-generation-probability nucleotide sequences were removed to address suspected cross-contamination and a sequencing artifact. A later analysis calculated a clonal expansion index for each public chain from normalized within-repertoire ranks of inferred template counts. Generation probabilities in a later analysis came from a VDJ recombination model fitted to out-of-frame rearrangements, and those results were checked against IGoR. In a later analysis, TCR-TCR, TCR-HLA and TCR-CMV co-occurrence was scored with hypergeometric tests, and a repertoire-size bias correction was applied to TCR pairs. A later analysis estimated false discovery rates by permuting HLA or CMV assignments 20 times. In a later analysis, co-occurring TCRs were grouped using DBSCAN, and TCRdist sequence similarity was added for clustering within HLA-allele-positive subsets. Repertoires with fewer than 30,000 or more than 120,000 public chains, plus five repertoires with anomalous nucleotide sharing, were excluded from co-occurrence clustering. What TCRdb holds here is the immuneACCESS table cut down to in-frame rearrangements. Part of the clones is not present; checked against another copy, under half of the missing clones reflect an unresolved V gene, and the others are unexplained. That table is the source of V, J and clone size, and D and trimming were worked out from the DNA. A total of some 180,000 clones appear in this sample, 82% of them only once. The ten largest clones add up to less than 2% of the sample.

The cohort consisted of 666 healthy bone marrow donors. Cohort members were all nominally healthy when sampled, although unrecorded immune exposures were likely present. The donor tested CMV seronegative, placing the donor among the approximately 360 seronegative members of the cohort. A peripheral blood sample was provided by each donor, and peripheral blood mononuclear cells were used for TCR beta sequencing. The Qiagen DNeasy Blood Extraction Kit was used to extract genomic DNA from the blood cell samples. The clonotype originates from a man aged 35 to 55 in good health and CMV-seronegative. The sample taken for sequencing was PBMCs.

The base sequence is TGCGCCACCTCGTACGGCGGGGGGACGGGAGGCTACACCTTC. This codes for CATSYGGGTGGYTF. This sequence uses TRBV5-1 and TRBJ1-2, and the D gene may be TRBD1, 5 bases matching. V is cut by 9 bases and J by 8 bases, and the space between the germline ends is 23 bases. In the germline V gene, CDR1 corresponds to SGHRS and CDR2 to YFSETQ. The CDR3 has 14 amino acids, counting the end cysteine and phenylalanine. Only the CDR3 region is kept as DNA, spanning 42 bases read in frame from base 1.